This paragraph reports one TCR beta chain. These data belong to a study of blood T cell repertoires in COVID-19. Source study methods: Researchers report that nucleated cell counts were estimated from reference gene primer amplification. The data were produced by immunoSEQ multiplex PCR, yet TCRdb's version contains in-frame clones alone and is incomplete. The V and J calls and clone size are taken from that table; D and trimming were inferred from the DNA. The sample yields about 300,000 clones, 85% seen once. The TCR comes from a woman in her 50s who had recovered from COVID-19. Sequencing was performed on PBMCs or T cells enriched from blood (not recorded which).

As DNA, the CDR3 is TGTGCCAGCGGGGAACAGGGGTCGGATGAAAAACTGTTTTTT. It specifies CASGEQGSDEKLFF. The chain has TRBV2 and TRBJ1-4, with 7 bases fitting TRBD1. The CDR3 covers 14 residues. V lost 8 bases and J lost 6; bases outside the gene matches: 9. Germline V gene lookup returns CDR1 SNHLY and CDR2 FYNNEI.